This entry describes one TCR beta chain. Its antigen is unidentified. Trimming cost V 2 bases and J 5 bases; bases outside gene matches: 8. CDR1 and CDR2 (germline): SGHTA, FQGNSA. There are 16 residues in the CDR3. The data derive from a study of radiotherapy plus CTLA-4 blockade in lung cancer. Turning to the study itself: The study recorded objective responses in 15% to 20% of patients and disease control in 31%. Regarding the study as a whole: Following radiotherapy plus ipilimumab, tumor-derived TCR clones expanded in the blood. Together with interferon-beta, which increased in serum after radiation, early dynamic changes in blood T cell clones were reportedly the best predictors of response.

This table comes from immunoSEQ multiplex PCR, and its TCRdb copy is limited to in-frame clones, with some not included. The table includes around 77,000 clones, around 74% detected once. This chain uses TRBV7-2 with TRBJ2-3; 9 nucleotides match TRBD2. Sequences were derived from peripheral blood, sampled from a patient treated with radiotherapy plus ipilimumab. This TCR was recovered from a human donor with non-small cell lung cancer whose response to radiotherapy plus ipilimumab could not be evaluated. CDR3 in DNA: TGTGCCAGCAGCTTAAGTGGCGGGAGGGGGTTAGATACGCAGTATTTT. Amino acid sequence: CASSLSGGRGLDTQYF.